The rows below give T cell receptor beta chains drawn from one sample of a study of post-analysis software for immune sequencing data. TCRdb reprocessed the PCR reads with MiXCR, giving one entry per CDR3 protein. The profile shows about 770,000 distinct CDR3 sequences, roughly 50% of them singletons. Input material: blood. The receptors here all came from a girl between 10 and 17 years old with multiple sclerosis. CDR3s include the opening cysteine and the closing phenylalanine or tryptophan. Expanded clones get a size class; other rows say once, few or many, or leave the size out.

v_gene: TRBV4-3
abundance: NA
CDR3aa: CASSQGAGGTDAQYF

v_gene: TRBV29-1
abundance: NA
CDR3aa: CSVASASTGELFF

v_gene: TRBV7-9
abundance: NA
CDR3aa: CASSIDRKTYEQYF

v_gene: TRBV27
abundance: NA
CDR3aa: CASSAEGNEQFF

v_gene: TRBV7-6
abundance: NA
CDR3aa: CASSLAVYNEQFF

v_gene: TRBV20-1
abundance: NA
CDR3aa: CSASRPKETQYF

v_gene: TRBV10-3
abundance: NA
CDR3aa: CATEPGQKSSYEQYF

v_gene: TRBV7-9
abundance: NA
CDR3aa: CASSLAAVGTDTQYF

v_gene: TRBV3-1
abundance: NA
CDR3aa: CVSSQRDSHSYEQYF

v_gene: TRBV29-1
abundance: few
CDR3aa: CSVEGTSSRYEQYF

v_gene: TRBV27
abundance: NA
CDR3aa: CASKVMGVVEETQYF

v_gene: TRBV20-1
abundance: few
CDR3aa: CSARQGTSGNIQYF

v_gene: TRBV20-1
abundance: few
CDR3aa: CSGAGGAGNEQFF

v_gene: TRBV7-6
abundance: NA
CDR3aa: CASSFDPLSGYTF

v_gene: TRBV2
abundance: few
CDR3aa: CASSEWYQETQYF

v_gene: TRBV10-3
abundance: NA
CDR3aa: CAISERGREHSYEQYF

v_gene: TRBV20-1
abundance: few
CDR3aa: CSARVRADYGYTF

v_gene: TRBV7-9
abundance: many
CDR3aa: CASSLSHGYTF

v_gene: TRBV10-3
abundance: NA
CDR3aa: CAISAWKNTGELFF

v_gene: TRBV7-9
abundance: few
CDR3aa: CASSFPGGPDEQFF

v_gene: TRBV6-1
abundance: few
CDR3aa: CASSEVKFGTGDSEQYF

v_gene: TRBV12-3/TRBV12-4
abundance: NA
CDR3aa: CASSQTGTGYEQYF

v_gene: TRBV20-1
abundance: few
CDR3aa: CSARSLGGRKYEQYF

v_gene: TRBV7-2
abundance: NA
CDR3aa: CASSRQGSTKEQYF

v_gene: TRBV3-1
abundance: NA
CDR3aa: CASSQGMVEYEQYF

v_gene: TRBV21-1
abundance: NA
CDR3aa: CASSNSLAGVWYEQYF

v_gene: TRBV27
abundance: NA
CDR3aa: CASSPGQGRYEQFF

v_gene: TRBV6-5
abundance: few
CDR3aa: CASSYSSSLGGEQFF

v_gene: TRBV15
abundance: many
CDR3aa: CATSRDGQTQETQYF

v_gene: TRBV11-3
abundance: NA
CDR3aa: CASSPRAAVASPLHF

v_gene: TRBV25-1
abundance: NA
CDR3aa: CASSEWTRGGANYGYTF

v_gene: TRBV6-5
abundance: few
CDR3aa: CASSSQGPTSYEQYF

v_gene: TRBV15
abundance: NA
CDR3aa: CATSREGQGGETQYF

v_gene: TRBV9
abundance: NA
CDR3aa: CASSLSSSGYEQYF

v_gene: TRBV7-8
abundance: few
CDR3aa: CASSFILAGPNEQFF

v_gene: TRBV27
abundance: few
CDR3aa: CASSLSSRGLPSGANVLTF

v_gene: TRBV28
abundance: NA
CDR3aa: CASSPDSAFRKLFF

v_gene: TRBV6-5
abundance: once
CDR3aa: CVCRDRGVWQTQYF